Shown below are 13 T cell receptor beta chains from a single sample sequenced in a study of Ad26.COV2.S vaccination and SARS-CoV-2 variants. Treatment denoted: some 19 received Ad26.COV2.S at low or high dose, single or two shots; several received placebo; per-sample allocation not given. Repertoires come from day 63 after the first vaccine or placebo injection. Here immunoSEQ multiplex PCR was the method, and the copy in TCRdb shows in-frame clones only, minus some. The sample holds 350,000 to 600,000 clones, about nine tenths seen once. This sample comprised peripheral blood, obtained in a trial of Ad26.COV2.S vaccine versus placebo. All receptors come from a person between 18 and 60 years old who received the Ad26.COV2.S COVID-19 vaccine or a placebo.

This clone was counted once. CDR3 protein: CASRGAGYGYTF. The CDR3 coding sequence is TGTGCCAGCAGGGGCGCGGGCTATGGCTACACCTTC. The chain is built from TRBV28 and TRBJ1-2; no reliable D call. The CDR3 is made up of 12 amino acids. Germline CDR1 is MDHEN and CDR2 is SYDVKM. Between the trimmed V and J ends, which lost 6 bases and 4 bases, there was a span of 9 bases.

The table lists this clone with a count of one. The chain combines TRBV28 with TRBJ1-4; D not resolved. The CDR3 totals 17 residues. CDR1 is MDHEN and CDR2 is SYDVKM in the germline V gene. Between the trimmed V and J ends, which lost 6 bases and 0 bases, there was a span of 17 bases. The CDR3 coding sequence is TGTGCCAGCAGAATACGAGCTCTGGGCACAACTAATGAAAAACTGTTTTTT. Translated: CASRIRALGTTNEKLFF. The whole variable domain, filled in from reference TRBV28 and TRBJ1-4, reads DVKVTQSSRYLVKRTGEKVFLECVQDMDHENMFWYRQDPGLGLRLIYFSYDVKMKEKGDIPEGYSVSREKKERFSLILESASTNQTSMYLCASRIRALGTTNEKLFFGSGTQLSVL.

The rearrangement joins TRBV29-1 to TRBJ1-1; TRBD1 is a possible D gene (5 bases). This CDR3 has 13 residues. Germline values: CDR1 SQVTM, CDR2 ANQGSEA. Trimming shortened V by 6 bases and J by 3 bases, and 14 bases separated the two germline ends. The CDR3 protein is CSVYPVTDTEAFF. The CDR3 nucleotides read TGCAGCGTATACCCCGTGACAGACACTGAAGCTTTCTTT.

The rearrangement uses TRBV4-1 and TRBJ2-7; 7 bases agree with TRBD2. The CDR3 consists of 14 residues. Germline V gene sequence: CDR1 MGHRA, CDR2 YSYEKL. The ends lost 0 bases at V and 7 bases at J; junction bases unmatched: 6. The CDR3 DNA sequence: TGCGCCAGCAGCCAAGATCCCGGGGGGAGTGAGCAGTACTTC. This sequence encodes CASSQDPGGSEQYF.

The V gene is TRBV28, the J gene TRBJ1-1, with a possible D match to TRBD1 (5 bases). Deletions cut 2 bases from V and 8 bases from J, with 12 bases between. The CDR3 length is 13 residues. Germline lookup yields CDR1 MDHEN and CDR2 SYDVKM. The CDR3 nucleotides read TGTGCCAGCAGTTTAGGAGGGGCTGGGGAAGCTTTCTTT. Translated, it gives CASSLGGAGEAFF.

V is TRBV14 and J is TRBJ2-5, with D unresolved. The germline CDR1 and CDR2 sequences are SGHDN and FVKESK. CDR3 length: 11 amino acids. With 1 base removed from V and 12 bases from J, the gap between germline ends came to 9 bases. CDR3: CASSQARREYF. The DNA of the CDR3 is TGTGCCAGCAGCCAAGCCCGCCGGGAGTACTTC.

This chain joins TRBV6-4 and TRBJ2-7; 10 bases fit TRBD1. Germline V gene sequence: CDR1 MRHNA, CDR2 SNTAGT. The CDR3 length is 14 residues. Trimming at V came to 7 bases and at J to 3 bases, leaving 6 bases not matched to a gene. The CDR3 protein is CASKGTGEVYEQYF. The DNA of the CDR3 is TGTGCCAGCAAGGGGACAGGGGAAGTCTACGAGCAGTACTTC.

The rearrangement joins TRBV7-8 to TRBJ2-1; the match to TRBD2 covers 13 bases. Germline V gene lookup returns CDR1 SGHVS and CDR2 FQNEAQ. The CDR3 runs to 15 residues. The V and J ends lost 5 bases and 9 bases, in that order; junction bases with no gene match: 7. The DNA of the CDR3 is TGTGCCAGCAGCCCACGTGGGACTAGCGGGATTGAGCAGTTCTTC. Translation gives CASSPRGTSGIEQFF.

The chain recombines TRBV3-1 (or the pseudogene TRBV3-2) with TRBJ2-1, with 8 bases identical to TRBD1. Germline CDR1 reads LGHDT; CDR2 reads YNNKEL (reference sequence). CDR3 size: 16 residues. Germline trimming cut 1 base from V and 4 bases from J; bases unmatched to any gene: 6. The CDR3 is CASSQGPTGAYNEQFF. The CDR3 nucleotides are TGTGCCAGCAGCCAAGGCCCGACAGGGGCTTACAATGAGCAGTTCTTC.

The rearrangement joins TRBV27 to TRBJ2-6, with TRBD1 matching over 7 bases. V lost 1 base, J lost 0 bases, and 9 bases stayed unmatched. Germline CDR1 is MNHEY and CDR2 is SMNVEV (reference sequence). The CDR3 is made up of 19 amino acids. The CDR3 nucleotides are TGTGCCAGCAGTTTATGGGTAGGGGGCTTGAGCTCTGGGGCCAACGTCCTGACTTTC. Translated: CASSLWVGGLSSGANVLTF.

This chain connects TRBV27 to TRBJ1-4; unclear D gene. The V end was cut by 2 bases, the J end by 6 bases, with 10 bases between. Germline assignment: CDR1 MNHEY and CDR2 SMNVEV (reference sequence). The CDR3 is 14 amino acids. The CDR3 DNA is TGTGCCAGCAGTTTAGATGGGAGCTATGAAAAACTGTTTTTT. Its translation: CASSLDGSYEKLFF. Drawing the rest from reference TRBV27 and TRBJ1-4, the complete variable domain is EAQVTQNPRYLITVTGKKLTVTCSQNMNHEYMSWYRQDPGLGLRQIYYSMNVEVTDKGDVPEGYKVSRKEKRNFPLILESPSPNQTSLYFCASSLDGSYEKLFFGSGTQLSVL.

The chain joins TRBV11-2 to TRBJ2-7, with a tentative D call TRBD1 (5 bases). Germline V gene data show CDR1 as SGHAT and CDR2 as FQNNGV. Trimming left V 5 bases short and J 2 bases short, with 19 bases between. This CDR3 region has 16 residues. The DNA for the CDR3 is TGTGCCAGCAGCCCCCCGATTAGGACAACGGCCTACGAGCAGTACTTC. Its protein product is CASSPPIRTTAYEQYF.

V is TRBV9 and J is TRBJ2-3; D tentatively fits TRBD1 or TRBD2 (6 bases each). CDR3 length: 15 amino acids. Trimming stripped 4 bases from V and 5 bases from J, with 17 bases between. Germline V gives CDR1 SGDLS, CDR2 YYNGEE. CDR3 nucleotides: TGTGCCAGCAGCATCTCTAGGGGGGTAGGAGATACGCAGTATTTT. Protein: CASSISRGVGDTQYF.